These 30 T cell receptor beta chains share one sample of origin, sequenced in a study of cytomegalovirus exposure and HLA in healthy donors. The PCR used 60 Vbeta and 13 Jbeta primers. Sequencing used immunoSEQ multiplex PCR; TCRdb keeps in-frame clones, though not all of them. The table includes more than 150,000 clones, roughly 80% detected once. The source material was PBMCs. These receptors all come from a man in his forties in good health and CMV-seronegative.

The gene calls are TRBV19 and TRBJ1-2; 8 bases map to TRBD1. J was trimmed by 7 bases and V by 7 bases; bases with no gene match: 5. CDR3 length equals 12 residues. CDR1 and CDR2 from the germline V gene are LNHDA and SQIVND (reference sequence). CDR3: CASKKTGAGYTF. The CDR3 nucleotides read TGTGCCAGTAAGAAGACAGGGGCTGGCTACACCTTC.

The chain joins TRBV19 to TRBJ1-1; D may be TRBD1 (5 bases). Trimming pared 1 base from V and 4 bases from J, leaving 13 bases between. Germline V lookup: CDR1 LNHDA, CDR2 SQIVND (reference sequence). The CDR3 loop spans 15 amino acids. The CDR3 nucleotides are TGTGCCAGTAGTATAGGGGCAGGGCTCCCCACTGAAGCTTTCTTT. It yields the protein CASSIGAGLPTEAFF.

The chain uses TRBV9 and TRBJ2-3; TRBD2 matches 8 bases. The CDR3 totals 15 residues. CDR1 SGDLS and CDR2 YYNGEE come from the germline V gene. The V gene end was trimmed by 4 bases and the J gene end by 2 bases; junction bases not matched to a gene: 6. Here the CDR3 reads CASSIGTSITDTQYF. DNA for the CDR3: TGTGCCAGCAGCATTGGGACTAGTATCACAGATACGCAGTATTTT.

V and J are TRBV6-4 and TRBJ2-2; TRBD2 matches at 7 bases. CDR3 length: 14 residues. The V gene end was trimmed by 0 bases and the J gene end by 11 bases; junction bases not matched to a gene: 6. Germline assignment: CDR1 MRHNA and CDR2 SNTAGT. CDR3 sequence reads: CASSDSGLADELFF. The CDR3 DNA reads TGTGCCAGCAGTGACTCTGGGCTAGCGGATGAGCTGTTTTTT.

The chain joins TRBV5-6 to TRBJ2-6; D uncertain. CDR1 and CDR2 (germline): SGHDT, YYEEEE. V lost 0 bases to trimming and J lost 0 bases, with 4 bases between them. The CDR3 extends over 15 amino acids. The chain's CDR3 is CASSLGHSGANVLTF. The CDR3 DNA reads TGTGCCAGCAGCTTGGGTCACTCTGGGGCCAACGTCCTGACTTTC.

This chain connects TRBV5-5 to TRBJ2-3, with 10 positions matching TRBD1. Germline trimming cut 1 base from V and 0 bases from J; bases unmatched to any gene: 11. Germline values: CDR1 SGHKS, CDR2 YYEKEE (reference sequence). The CDR3 totals 19 residues. The CDR3 nucleotides read TGTGCCAGCAGCTTGAAGGGACAGGGGCTATACACTAGCACAGATACGCAGTATTTT. Protein: CASSLKGQGLYTSTDTQYF.

The chain couples TRBV28 to TRBJ2-5; 7 nucleotides agree with TRBD2. CDR1 is MDHEN, CDR2 SYDVKM, per germline. The CDR3 is 13 amino acids. J gave up 5 bases and V 8 bases, and 8 bases lay outside the gene matches. CDR3 in amino acids: CASSTSSRETQYF. CDR3 in DNA: TGTGCCAGCTCGACTAGCTCAAGGGAGACCCAGTACTTC.

The chain is built from TRBV7-9 and TRBJ1-1; TRBD1 matches at 9 bases. Looked up from germline, CDR1 is SEHNR and CDR2 is FQNEAQ (reference sequence). Trimming removed 5 bases from V and 11 bases from J; junction bases left unmatched: 9. The CDR3 contains 13 residues. The CDR3 DNA follows: TGTGCCAGCAGCCGCGGGACAGGGTTCGGGGCTTTCTTT. This sequence encodes CASSRGTGFGAFF.

The chain employs TRBV6-5 and TRBJ1-2; TRBD1 matches at 12 bases. V was clipped by 5 bases and J by 6 bases; unmatched bases: 7. The germline CDR1 and CDR2 sequences are MNHEY and SVGAGI. The CDR3 length is 15 residues. The CDR3 region has the DNA TGTGCCAGCAGTGCGGGACAGGGGGCATTCGATGGCTACACCTTC. Translating it yields CASSAGQGAFDGYTF.

The V gene is TRBV28, the J gene TRBJ2-7, with TRBD2 matching over 9 bases. The CDR3 has 14 amino acids. Germline trimming cut 8 bases from V and 3 bases from J; bases unmatched to any gene: 8. Germline values: CDR1 MDHEN, CDR2 SYDVKM. In nucleotides, the CDR3 is TGTGCCAGCGGGTTAGCGGGAGTCTACTACGAGCAGTACTTC. It translates to CASGLAGVYYEQYF.

As DNA, the CDR3 is TGTGCCAGCAGTTTAGGGCCTGAGCGGGGACGCAATGAGCAGTTCTTC. It is translated as CASSLGPERGRNEQFF. This chain joins TRBV28 and TRBJ2-1; 7 nucleotides agree with TRBD2. Germline V gene lookup returns CDR1 MDHEN and CDR2 SYDVKM. CDR3 length equals 16 residues. V lost 2 bases, J lost 6 bases, and 10 bases stayed unmatched.

This chain links TRBV7-2 with TRBJ2-1; 11 bases fit TRBD2. Germline CDR1 and CDR2: SGHTA and FQGNSA. The CDR3 has 18 amino acids. V lost 1 base and J lost 7; bases outside the gene matches: 12. Here the CDR3 reads CASSLDYPGTSGKNEQFF. CDR3 nucleotide sequence: TGTGCCAGCAGCTTAGATTACCCCGGGACTAGCGGTAAGAATGAGCAGTTCTTC.

J is TRBJ2-7 and V is TRBV14; 7 nucleotides align to TRBD2. With 0 bases clipped from V and 4 bases from J, the junction kept 6 bases outside the gene matches. This CDR3 is 15 amino acids long. Germline assignment: CDR1 SGHDN and CDR2 FVKESK. The CDR3 protein is CASSQDSGRRYEQYF. The CDR3 region has the DNA TGTGCCAGCAGCCAAGATTCCGGGAGGAGGTACGAGCAGTACTTC.

The rearrangement uses TRBV7-3 and TRBJ2-1, with TRBD2 matching 8 bases. V lost 6 bases to trimming and J lost 0 bases; unmatched junction nucleotides: 4. The CDR3 runs to 15 residues. The germline V gene has CDR1 SGHTA and CDR2 FQGTGA. The CDR3 nucleotides are TGTGCCAGCAGGGAGGGGACTAGCTCCTACAATGAGCAGTTCTTC. Amino acid sequence: CASREGTSSYNEQFF.

This chain joins TRBV5-1 and TRBJ2-3; no definite D call. V lost 4 bases to trimming and J lost 6 bases, with 15 bases between them. There are 14 residues in the CDR3. Germline assignment: CDR1 SGHRS and CDR2 YFSETQ. CDR3 residues: CASSLTDRRDTQYF. The CDR3 nucleotides read TGCGCCAGCAGCCTGACCGATAGGCGGGATACGCAGTATTTT.

The V and J genes are TRBV4-3 and TRBJ2-3; 8 bases map to TRBD2. This CDR3 spans 18 amino acids. Trimming removed 1 base from V and 2 bases from J; junction bases left unmatched: 11. The germline gives CDR1 LGHNA, CDR2 YSLEER. CDR3 DNA: TGCGCCAGCAGCCAAGGCCCCGCGACTAGCGACGCCACAGATACGCAGTATTTT. Amino acid sequence: CASSQGPATSDATDTQYF.

The rearrangement uses TRBV28 and TRBJ2-3, with D perhaps TRBD1 (5 bases). Germline CDR1 reads MDHEN; CDR2 reads SYDVKM. This CDR3 has 16 residues. V was cut by 4 bases and J by 1 base, with 15 bases left in between. CDR3 loop: CASSSMGSQGTDTQYF. The CDR3 nucleotides read TGTGCCAGCAGTTCAATGGGGTCACAGGGCACAGATACGCAGTATTTT.

The chain has TRBV7-8 and TRBJ1-5; 11 nucleotides match TRBD1. With V trimmed by 2 bases and J by 6 bases, 3 bases remained unmatched. Germline CDR1 reads SGHVS; CDR2 reads FQNEAQ. This CDR3 region has 15 residues. The CDR3 sequence: CASSLSGTGGQPQHF. CDR3 coding DNA: TGTGCCAGCAGCTTATCTGGGACAGGGGGTCAGCCCCAGCATTTT.

The rearrangement links TRBV7-9 to TRBJ2-5; 11 nucleotides line up with TRBD2. This CDR3 is 18 amino acids long. CDR1 and CDR2 from the germline V gene are SEHNR and FQNEAQ (reference sequence). Germline trimming cut 4 bases from V and 1 base from J; bases unmatched to any gene: 11. The CDR3 bases are TGTGCCAGCAGCTCGAGACAGTTGACTAGCGGGGTCCAAGAGACCCAGTACTTC. The encoded protein is CASSSRQLTSGVQETQYF.

The chain links TRBV25-1 to TRBJ2-7; 7 positions match TRBD2. The germline CDR1 and CDR2 sequences are MGHDK and SYGVNS. The CDR3 sequence is 14 residues long. Trimming at V came to 8 bases and at J to 3 bases, leaving 10 bases not matched to a gene. The CDR3 DNA reads TGTGCCAGCCAACGCCGGGGGGTCTACTACGAGCAGTACTTC. Translated: CASQRRGVYYEQYF.

This clone was observed a handful of times. The CDR3 is CASSLDGTGTGVLTF. The CDR3 bases are TGCGCCAGCAGCTTGGACGGGACAGGGACAGGGGTCCTGACTTTC. The chain combines TRBV5-1 with TRBJ2-6; 9 bases are a match to TRBD1. Germline trimming cut 0 bases from V and 13 bases from J; bases unmatched to any gene: 8. This CDR3 has 15 residues. Germline CDR1 SGHRS, CDR2 YFSETQ.

This chain's CDR3 is CASSQSGAGNTIYF. DNA for the CDR3: TGTGCCAGCAGCCAATCAGGGGCCGGAAACACCATATATTTT. The V gene is TRBV4-2, the J gene TRBJ1-3, with a possible D match to TRBD1 (6 bases). In germline, CDR1 is LGHNA, CDR2 YNFKEQ. The germline V and J ends were trimmed by 2 bases and 4 bases, with 9 bases remaining between them. The CDR3 runs 14 residues.

The rearrangement links TRBV28 to TRBJ1-4; the match to TRBD1 covers 11 bases. The CDR3 loop spans 15 amino acids. J gave up 8 bases and V 5 bases, and 7 bases lay outside the gene matches. CDR1 and CDR2 from the germline V gene are MDHEN and SYDVKM. The CDR3 DNA reads as TGTGCCAGCAGTGGCAGGACAGGGGGCCGGGAAAAACTGTTTTTT. It codes for CASSGRTGGREKLFF.

Only a few counts were recorded for this clone. The chain uses TRBV7-9 and TRBJ1-5; D is perhaps TRBD1 (5 bases). V lost 4 bases and J lost 4, with 8 bases in between. CDR1 SEHNR and CDR2 FQNEAQ come from the germline V gene (reference sequence). The CDR3 loop spans 13 amino acids. CDR3 sequence reads: CASSYDRNQPQHF. The DNA of the CDR3 is TGTGCCAGCAGCTACGACAGAAATCAGCCCCAGCATTTT. Using reference TRBV7-9 and TRBJ1-5 for the parts outside the CDR3, the full variable domain is DTGVSQNPRHKITKRGQNVTFRCDPISEHNRLYWYRQTLGQGPEFLTYFQNEAQLEKSRLLSDRFSAERPKGSFSTLEIQRTEQGDSAMYLCASSYDRNQPQHFGDGTRLSIL.

The J gene is TRBJ1-6, the V gene TRBV6-6; TRBD1 aligns across 11 bases. The germline V gene encodes CDR1 MNHNY and CDR2 SVGAGI (reference sequence). Trimming cost V 6 bases and J 10 bases; bases outside gene matches: 2. This CDR3 comprises 13 residues. The CDR3 region is CASSRTGGSPLHF. In nucleotides, the CDR3 is TGTGCCAGCAGCCGGACAGGGGGCTCACCCCTCCACTTT.

The chain employs TRBV4-2 and TRBJ2-3, with no clear D. From germline, CDR1 is LGHNA and CDR2 YNFKEQ. The CDR3 has 18 amino acids. Trimming shortened V by 1 base and J by 2 bases, and 19 bases separated the two germline ends. The CDR3 DNA follows: TGTGCCAGCAGCCAAGGATTAACCTCGGCGGTCAACACAGATACGCAGTATTTT. Translated: CASSQGLTSAVNTDTQYF.

In this sample, this clone turned up a few times. Compared with germline, one end of the junction differs, possibly owing to a read error. The chain links TRBV7-9 to TRBJ2-7; TRBD2 matches 8 bases. Germline loops: CDR1 SEHNR, CDR2 FQNEAQ (reference sequence). The CDR3 totals 16 residues. CDR3 sequence: CSSSLVGRGGSYEQYF. CDR3 in DNA: TGTTCCAGCAGCTTAGTAGGCCGGGGGGGTTCCTACGAGCAGTACTTC.

The chain recombines TRBV5-6 with TRBJ1-4; unclear D gene. With 2 bases removed from V and 10 bases from J, the gap between germline ends came to 9 bases. CDR1 SGHDT and CDR2 YYEEEE come from the germline V gene. The CDR3 totals 12 residues. The CDR3 DNA is TGTGCCAGCAGCTTTGGGCAGCTAAAACTGTTTTTT. Translating it yields CASSFGQLKLFF.

This clone has just one count. The chain recombines TRBV6-5 with TRBJ1-5, with D tentatively TRBD1 (6 bases). CDR3 length equals 13 residues. Trimming left V 5 bases short and J 9 bases short, with 14 bases between. Germline V lookup: CDR1 MNHEY, CDR2 SVGAGI. The CDR3: CASSTDSRRPQHF. In DNA form, the CDR3 reads TGTGCCAGCAGTACGGACAGTCGGAGGCCCCAGCATTTT.

The V call is TRBV11-3, the J call TRBJ2-1, with TRBD2 matching 8 bases. V lost 0 bases, J lost 1 base, and 5 bases stayed unmatched. Germline CDR1 reads SGHNT; CDR2 reads YENEEA. The CDR3 loop spans 17 amino acids. The CDR3 region has the DNA TGTGCCAGCAGCTTAGATCGGCTAGCGGGTTCCTACAATGAGCAGTTCTTC. Translated, it gives CASSLDRLAGSYNEQFF.